Listed below are T cell receptor beta chains from one sample, sequenced in a study of T cell repertoires in cytomegalovirus infection. MiXCR, applied by TCRdb to the reads, yields one record per CDR3 protein. Altogether some 900,000 distinct CDR3 sequences are present, over 25% being singletons, with the ten largest covering 9.5% to 15%. Which antigens these TCRs recognize remains unknown. The sample was cultured CD8+ T cells from PBMCs, taken from culture after CMV antigen stimulation. The receptors derive from a human donor in good health (CMV status not recorded). Some clones in this sample may be carry-over from other donors' samples. CDR3s include the opening cysteine and the closing phenylalanine or tryptophan. The D gene is left open where the match is weak. A clone size is listed for some rows: how often the clone was seen (once, few, many), or a class if it is expanded.

J gene: TRBJ1-4; clone size: .; V gene: TRBV4-1; CDR3 length: 16; D gene: TRBD1; CDR3 protein: CASSQERQGVGEKLFF; CDR3 DNA: TGCGCCAGCAGCCAAGAAAGACAGGGAGTCGGTGAAAAACTGTTTTTT
J gene: TRBJ1-5; clone size: .; V gene: TRBV28; CDR3 length: 18; D gene: TRBD1; CDR3 protein: CASGGYVADRGRLSPQHF; CDR3 DNA: TGTGCCAGCGGAGGATATGTTGCCGACAGGGGGCGTTTGAGTCCCCAGCATTTT
J gene: TRBJ1-2; clone size: few; V gene: TRBV28; CDR3 length: 15; D gene: .; CDR3 protein: CASVLGTVDNYGYTF; CDR3 DNA: TGTGCCAGCGTACTAGGGACGGTCGACAACTATGGCTACACCTTC
J gene: TRBJ2-5; clone size: many; V gene: TRBV7-2; CDR3 length: 15; D gene: TRBD2; CDR3 protein: CASSSRLAGKETQYF; CDR3 DNA: TGTGCCAGCAGCTCCCGACTAGCGGGGAAGGAGACCCAGTACTTC
J gene: TRBJ2-2; clone size: .; V gene: TRBV10-3; CDR3 length: 18; D gene: TRBD2; CDR3 protein: CAIRLAGEPAKNTGELFF; CDR3 DNA: TGTGCCATCAGGCTAGCGGGGGAACCGGCTAAGAACACCGGGGAGCTGTTTTTT
J gene: TRBJ2-5; clone size: .; V gene: TRBV6-6; CDR3 length: 12; D gene: TRBD1; CDR3 protein: CASGRGGETQYF; CDR3 DNA: TGTGCCAGCGGGAGAGGGGGCGAGACCCAGTACTTC
J gene: TRBJ2-1; clone size: once; V gene: TRBV7-6; CDR3 length: 15; D gene: .; CDR3 protein: CASSLALGLSRAQFF; CDR3 DNA: TGTGCCAGCAGCTTAGCGCTGGGACTGTCTAGAGCGCAGTTCTTC
J gene: TRBJ1-6; clone size: .; V gene: TRBV9; CDR3 length: 15; D gene: .; CDR3 protein: CASSVGDLYNSPLHF; CDR3 DNA: TGTGCCAGCAGCGTAGGGGATCTCTATAATTCACCCCTCCACTTT
J gene: TRBJ2-7; clone size: .; V gene: TRBV7-1; CDR3 length: 16; D gene: .; CDR3 protein: CASSYPRTAGYYEQYF; CDR3 DNA: TGTGCCAGCAGCTACCCACGCACAGCCGGATACTACGAGCAGTACTTC
J gene: TRBJ1-2; clone size: .; V gene: TRBV4-2; CDR3 length: 16; D gene: TRBD1; CDR3 protein: CASSRDGQGDLYGYTF; CDR3 DNA: TGTGCCAGCAGCCGAGACGGACAGGGGGACCTCTATGGCTACACCTTC
J gene: TRBJ2-3; clone size: .; V gene: TRBV28; CDR3 length: 16; D gene: .; CDR3 protein: CASSRDWGSGTDTQYF; CDR3 DNA: TGTGCCAGCAGCCGCGACTGGGGATCGGGAACAGATACGCAGTATTTT
J gene: TRBJ2-5; clone size: many; V gene: TRBV12-3/TRBV12-4; CDR3 length: 15; D gene: .; CDR3 protein: CASSEPALTQETQYF; CDR3 DNA: TGTGCCAGCAGTGAACCAGCCCTAACTCAAGAGACCCAGTACTTC
J gene: TRBJ2-5; clone size: .; V gene: TRBV14; CDR3 length: 15; D gene: .; CDR3 protein: CASSQDRWVQETQYF; CDR3 DNA: TGTGCCAGCAGCCAAGATAGGTGGGTCCAAGAGACCCAGTACTTC
J gene: TRBJ2-5; clone size: .; V gene: TRBV7-6; CDR3 length: 17; D gene: .; CDR3 protein: CASSWGDTRNHQETQYF; CDR3 DNA: TGTGCCAGCAGCTGGGGGGACACACGGAACCATCAAGAGACCCAGTACTTC
J gene: TRBJ2-7; clone size: many; V gene: TRBV27; CDR3 length: 13; D gene: TRBD1; CDR3 protein: CASSYRDSYEQYF; CDR3 DNA: TGTGCCAGCAGTTACCGGGACAGCTACGAGCAGTACTTC
J gene: TRBJ1-2; clone size: .; V gene: TRBV12-3/TRBV12-4; CDR3 length: 16; D gene: TRBD1; CDR3 protein: CASSLPGQNFEYGYTF; CDR3 DNA: TGTGCCAGCAGTCTACCGGGACAGAATTTTGAATATGGCTACACCTTC
J gene: TRBJ2-3; clone size: many; V gene: TRBV7-2; CDR3 length: 16; D gene: .; CDR3 protein: CASSPVLGVDADTQYF; CDR3 DNA: TGTGCCAGCAGCCCCGTCCTGGGGGTGGATGCAGATACGCAGTATTTT
J gene: TRBJ1-5; clone size: few; V gene: TRBV15; CDR3 length: 15; D gene: TRBD1; CDR3 protein: CATSRVGQGVQPQHF; CDR3 DNA: TGTGCCACCAGCAGAGTAGGACAGGGCGTACAGCCCCAGCATTTT
J gene: TRBJ1-1; clone size: .; V gene: TRBV6-1; CDR3 length: 15; D gene: TRBD1; CDR3 protein: CASSLQGGTGTEAFF; CDR3 DNA: TGTGCCAGCAGTTTACAGGGGGGTACAGGCACTGAAGCTTTCTTT
J gene: TRBJ2-1; clone size: .; V gene: TRBV27; CDR3 length: 15; D gene: .; CDR3 protein: CASSPGLLPAHEQFF; CDR3 DNA: TGTGCCAGCAGTCCAGGACTCCTACCAGCCCATGAGCAGTTCTTC
J gene: TRBJ1-1; clone size: .; V gene: TRBV11-2; CDR3 length: 15; D gene: TRBD1; CDR3 protein: CANSSWTGMNTEAFF; CDR3 DNA: TGTGCCAACAGCTCCTGGACAGGGATGAACACTGAAGCTTTCTTT
J gene: TRBJ2-1; clone size: few; V gene: TRBV12-3/TRBV12-4; CDR3 length: 15; D gene: TRBD1; CDR3 protein: CASSGTGTGSVEQFF; CDR3 DNA: TGTGCCAGCAGTGGGACCGGGACAGGGTCGGTTGAGCAGTTCTTC
J gene: TRBJ2-2; clone size: .; V gene: TRBV10-3; CDR3 length: 15; D gene: TRBD1; CDR3 protein: CAISGWGQDTGELFF; CDR3 DNA: TGTGCCATCAGTGGCTGGGGACAGGACACCGGGGAGCTGTTTTTT
J gene: TRBJ2-7; clone size: few; V gene: TRBV6-6; CDR3 length: 15; D gene: .; CDR3 protein: CASSLAARPSYEQYF; CDR3 DNA: TGTGCCAGCAGTTTGGCAGCTCGCCCGTCCTACGAGCAGTACTTC
J gene: TRBJ2-3; clone size: few; V gene: TRBV7-2; CDR3 length: 16; D gene: TRBD2; CDR3 protein: CASSSGTSGGPDTQYF; CDR3 DNA: TGTGCCAGCAGCTCAGGGACTAGCGGGGGTCCAGATACGCAGTATTTT
J gene: TRBJ1-2; clone size: .; V gene: TRBV19; CDR3 length: 17; D gene: .; CDR3 protein: CASSPGTGIRSNYGYTF; CDR3 DNA: TGTGCCAGTAGCCCCGGGACGGGGATAAGGTCTAACTATGGCTACACCTTC
J gene: TRBJ2-3; clone size: .; V gene: TRBV20-1; CDR3 length: 19; D gene: .; CDR3 protein: CSARDLFGTGGQGTDTQYF; CDR3 DNA: TGCAGTGCTAGAGATCTTTTCGGGACCGGGGGCCAAGGTACAGATACGCAGTATTTT